What follows is one T cell receptor beta chain and its context. Its antigen is not identified. Time point meaning: sample taken at primary tumor resection. The donors, around 71 patients with untreated early-stage non-small cell lung cancer, provided the samples. Sequencing covered unsorted whole RNA taken from tumor, nontumor lung or frozen PBMC. The entry originates in a study of spatial heterogeneity in lung cancer. Findings of the study overall: There were more appearances of ubiquitous expanded tumor TCRs in blood at resection than at follow-up.

From the 5' RACE reads, TCRdb called clonotypes with MiXCR, one entry per CDR3 protein. This sample carries 35,000 to 55,000 distinct CDR3 sequences, under 7.5% of them seen once, and the ten largest clones take about 39%. V lost 0 bases and J lost 1; bases outside the gene matches: 7. Germline CDR1 is MGHRA and CDR2 is YSYEKL. This CDR3 is built from 17 residues. This TCR came from a female donor with early-stage non-small cell lung cancer. Sample: PBMCs, taken at surgery. V usage is TRBV4-1 and J usage is TRBJ2-5, with TRBD1 matching over 8 bases. CDR3 DNA sequence: TGCGCCAGCAGCCAAGACCTTACAGGGGGGTTCCAAGAGACCCAGTACTTC. It yields the protein CASSQDLTGGFQETQYF.